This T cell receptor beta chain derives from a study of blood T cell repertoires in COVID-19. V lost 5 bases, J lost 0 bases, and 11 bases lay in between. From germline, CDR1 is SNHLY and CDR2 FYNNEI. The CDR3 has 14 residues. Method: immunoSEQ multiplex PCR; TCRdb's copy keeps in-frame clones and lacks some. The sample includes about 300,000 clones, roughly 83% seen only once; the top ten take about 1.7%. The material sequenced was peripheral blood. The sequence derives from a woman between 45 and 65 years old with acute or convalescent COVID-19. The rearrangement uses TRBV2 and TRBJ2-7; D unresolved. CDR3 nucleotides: TGTGCCAGCAGTATAGAAATGAGCTCCTACGAGCAGTACTTC. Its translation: CASSIEMSSYEQYF.